The 21 T cell receptor beta chains below come from one sample, sequenced in a study of identical twins. TCRdb re-called the 5' RACE reads through MiXCR, storing one row per CDR3 protein. The table records hundreds of thousands of distinct CDR3 sequences, about 12% of them present only once. This sample was also put to use in a study of yellow fever vaccine responses in identical twins.

Sequenced sample: PBMCs. The receptor source for this set is a woman between 18 and 29 years old in good health.

The chain combines TRBV3-1 with TRBJ2-3; a possible D gene is TRBD2 (7 bases). The CDR3 is made up of 16 amino acids. The germline gives CDR1 LGHDT, CDR2 YNNKEL (reference sequence). Trimming removed 1 base at V and 5 bases at J, with 16 bases between. The CDR3 here is CASSQAWGGAGDTQYF. Here the CDR3 DNA reads TGTGCCAGCAGCCAAGCCTGGGGGGGGGCCGGAGATACGCAGTATTTT.

This clonotype was counted many times. The V and J genes are TRBV6-1 and TRBJ2-2; no reliable D call. The CDR3 has 15 residues. Trimming shortened V by 4 bases and J by 4 bases, and 13 bases separated the two germline ends. From germline, CDR1 is MNHNS and CDR2 SASEGT. The CDR3 sequence is CASSVWGLGTGELFF. The CDR3 DNA follows: TGTGCCAGCAGTGTCTGGGGATTAGGCACCGGGGAGCTGTTTTTT.

This clonotype has just a few counts. The V call is TRBV14, the J call TRBJ2-5; no clear D. CDR1 and CDR2 (germline): SGHDN, FVKESK. V shed 1 base and J shed 1 base, with 7 bases lying between them. CDR3 size: 14 residues. CDR3 nucleotide sequence: TGTGCCAGCAGCCAAGGGCCTCGCCAAGAGACCCAGTACTTC. Its translation: CASSQGPRQETQYF.

This clonotype has only a few counts. The gene calls are TRBV5-1 and TRBJ2-2, with 9 bases fitting TRBD1. The J segment lost 4 bases and the V segment lost 4 bases, leaving 11 bases of the junction unmatched. The CDR3 extends over 17 amino acids. Germline CDR1 reads SGHRS; CDR2 reads YFSETQ. The CDR3, as DNA: TGCGCCAGCAGCGGGACAGGGTTGGCAGCAGGCACCGGGGAGCTGTTTTTT. Its translation: CASSGTGLAAGTGELFF.

This clonotype was observed a few times. V and J are TRBV10-3 and TRBJ2-7; TRBD2 matches at 10 bases. Per germline, CDR1 ENHRY and CDR2 SYGVKD. The CDR3 runs to 14 residues. After removal of 6 bases from V and 3 bases from J, the junction contained 5 bases not matched to a gene. The CDR3 loop is CAIRTGTSDYEQYF. In DNA form, the CDR3 reads TGTGCCATCAGGACCGGGACTAGCGACTACGAGCAGTACTTC.

The CDR3 bases are TGTGCCAGCAGTTTACGCGCCGGGAGCGCGGCAGATACGCAGTATTTT. It codes for CASSLRAGSAADTQYF. V usage is TRBV27 and J usage is TRBJ2-3, with TRBD2 as a possible D gene (6 bases). The germline V gene has CDR1 MNHEY and CDR2 SMNVEV (reference sequence). Trimming took off 2 bases at V and 4 bases at J, with 16 bases between the two ends. The CDR3 sequence is 16 residues long.

This clonotype appeared a few times. CDR3 bases: TGTGCCAGCAGCCAGGCCCCCGGGACAGTGTATAATTCACCCCTCCACTTT. Translated, it gives CASSQAPGTVYNSPLHF. The chain is built from TRBV14 and TRBJ1-6; TRBD1 matches at 7 bases. This CDR3 has 17 residues. In germline, CDR1 is SGHDN, CDR2 FVKESK. V lost 3 bases, J lost 4 bases, and 9 bases stayed unmatched.

This chain joins TRBV15 and TRBJ2-7, with D possibly being TRBD1 (6 bases). This CDR3 has 15 amino acids. Trimming stripped 1 base from V and 7 bases from J, with 17 bases between. Germline assignment: CDR1 LNHNV and CDR2 YYDKDF (reference sequence). The DNA for the CDR3 is TGTGCCACCAGCAGAGCCCCGACAGGCTGCGATGAGCAGTACGTC. Translated: CATSRAPTGCDEQYV.

The chain links TRBV12-3 or TRBV12-4 to TRBJ2-5; 10 bases line up with TRBD1. The V segment lost 5 bases and the J segment 3 bases; nucleotides outside the gene matches: 12. CDR3 length equals 17 residues. The DNA of the CDR3 is TGTGCCAGCAGTCGTCCTAGATCCGGGACAGGGGAAGAGACCCAGTACTTC. Amino acid sequence: CASSRPRSGTGEETQYF.

The V and J genes are TRBV15 and TRBJ1-1; TRBD1 might be the D (5 bases). The CDR3 has 19 residues. Germline V CDR1 and CDR2: LNHNV, YYDKDF (reference sequence). V lost 4 bases, J lost 0 bases, and 24 bases lay in between. CDR3 sequence reads: CATSTPGGGLSDMNTEAFF. The CDR3 coding sequence is TGTGCCACCAGCACGCCCGGGGGTGGACTTTCCGACATGAACACTGAAGCTTTCTTT.

The CDR3 DNA reads as TGTGCCAGCAGTGAAACAGCTAGCGGCTTCTACGAGCAGTACTTC. It yields the protein CASSETASGFYEQYF. V and J are TRBV2 and TRBJ2-7; 7 nucleotides align to TRBD2. The germline CDR1 and CDR2 sequences are SNHLY and FYNNEI. The V gene end was trimmed by 2 bases and the J gene end by 3 bases; junction bases not matched to a gene: 7. The CDR3 has 15 residues.

This clonotype was found many times. J is TRBJ2-3 and V is TRBV12-3 or TRBV12-4; 10 bases map to TRBD2. After removal of 2 bases from V and 2 bases from J, the junction contained 4 bases not matched to a gene. This CDR3 contains 16 residues. CDR3 sequence (DNA): TGTGCCAGCAGTTTATGGCTAGCGGGGGACACAGATACGCAGTATTTT. Residues: CASSLWLAGDTDTQYF.

The table lists this clonotype with a few counts. V is TRBV7-8 and J is TRBJ2-7; weak D call: TRBD2 (6 bases). The V gene lost 1 base and the J gene lost 3 bases, with 13 bases spanning the gap. This CDR3 is built from 15 residues. Germline V CDR1 and CDR2: SGHVS, FQNEAQ. DNA for the CDR3: TGTGCCAGCAGCTTAGGGGCGGGGTTGGACTACGAGCAGTACTTC. This codes for CASSLGAGLDYEQYF.

V gene TRBV7-8 combines with J gene TRBJ2-5; D is ambiguous. V was shortened by 1 base and J by 5 bases, with 11 bases between the two germline ends. Germline CDR1 is SGHVS and CDR2 is FQNEAQ. The CDR3 runs 14 residues. The CDR3 nucleotides read TGTGCCAGCAGCTTAGGTTCCAGTCTTGAGACCCAGTACTTC. Translating it yields CASSLGSSLETQYF.

J is TRBJ1-1 and V is TRBV3-1; weak D call: TRBD1 (6 bases). This CDR3 comprises 12 residues. Trimming removed 2 bases at V and 10 bases at J, with 11 bases between. Germline V CDR1 and CDR2: LGHDT, YNNKEL (reference sequence). DNA for the CDR3: TGTGCCAGCAGCCAACGTACAGGGACAGCTTTCTTT. It translates to CASSQRTGTAFF.

V usage is TRBV12-3 or TRBV12-4 and J usage is TRBJ2-5; D perhaps matches TRBD1 (6 bases). The CDR3 spans 14 residues. As DNA, the CDR3 is TGTGCGACCTCACCGGGACACCAACAAGAGACCCAGTACTTC. Amino acids: CATSPGHQQETQYF.

This clonotype was seen ten or more times. V usage is TRBV7-8 and J usage is TRBJ2-2; D not resolved. Germline V gene data show CDR1 as SGHVS and CDR2 as FQNEAQ. The CDR3 runs 10 residues. V was clipped by 6 bases and J by 6 bases, with 2 bases between them. Here the CDR3 reads CASRAGELFF. CDR3 DNA sequence: TGTGCCAGCAGGGCCGGGGAGCTGTTTTTT.

This clonotype showed up just a few times. The chain carries TRBV7-9 and TRBJ2-2; 9 bases are shared with TRBD2. The length of the CDR3 is 16 residues. Losses at the gene ends were 11 bases for V and 0 bases for J; bases not matched to a gene: 10. Per germline, CDR1 SEHNR and CDR2 FQNEAQ (reference sequence). CDR3 in amino acids: CAAGLAGRANTGELFF. The CDR3 nucleotides read TGTGCCGCGGGGCTAGCGGGGAGAGCGAACACCGGGGAGCTGTTTTTT. Full variable domain (outside the CDR3, taken from reference TRBV7-9 and TRBJ2-2): DTGVSQNPRHKITKRGQNVTFRCDPISEHNRLYWYRQTLGQGPEFLTYFQNEAQLEKSRLLSDRFSAERPKGSFSTLEIQRTEQGDSAMYLCAAGLAGRANTGELFFGEGSRLTVL.

This clonotype showed up many times. This chain uses TRBV5-1 with TRBJ2-3; no firm D call. CDR1 SGHRS and CDR2 YFSETQ come from the germline V gene. CDR3 length equals 15 residues. V was pared by 0 bases and J by 0 bases, with 8 bases between. CDR3: CASSLALSSTDTQYF. DNA of the CDR3: TGCGCCAGCAGCTTGGCCCTATCTAGCACAGATACGCAGTATTTT. Full variable domain (remainder filled in from reference TRBV5-1 and TRBJ2-3): KAGVTQTPRYLIKTRGQQVTLSCSPISGHRSVSWYQQTPGQGLQFLFEYFSETQRNKGNFPGRFSGRQFSNSRSEMNVSTLELGDSALYLCASSLALSSTDTQYFGPGTRLTVL.

The V and J genes are TRBV5-1 and TRBJ2-7; D tentatively reads TRBD1 or TRBD2 (5 bases each). This CDR3 has 15 residues. Germline loops: CDR1 SGHRS, CDR2 YFSETQ. V lost 3 bases to trimming and J lost 2 bases, with 15 bases between them. CDR3 in amino acids: CASSWAGDGTYEQYF. CDR3 sequence (DNA): TGCGCCAGCAGCTGGGCCGGGGACGGGACCTACGAGCAGTACTTC.

This clonotype has only a few counts. The rearrangement links TRBV3-1 to TRBJ2-3, with TRBD1 identical over 9 bases. V trimming: 4 bases; J trimming: 4 bases; junction bases outside the gene matches: 6. This CDR3 region has 15 residues. The germline V gene has CDR1 LGHDT and CDR2 YNNKEL (reference sequence). The CDR3 region has the DNA TGTGCCAGCAGCCCCGGGACAGGGCACGCAGATACGCAGTATTTT. The encoded protein is CASSPGTGHADTQYF.